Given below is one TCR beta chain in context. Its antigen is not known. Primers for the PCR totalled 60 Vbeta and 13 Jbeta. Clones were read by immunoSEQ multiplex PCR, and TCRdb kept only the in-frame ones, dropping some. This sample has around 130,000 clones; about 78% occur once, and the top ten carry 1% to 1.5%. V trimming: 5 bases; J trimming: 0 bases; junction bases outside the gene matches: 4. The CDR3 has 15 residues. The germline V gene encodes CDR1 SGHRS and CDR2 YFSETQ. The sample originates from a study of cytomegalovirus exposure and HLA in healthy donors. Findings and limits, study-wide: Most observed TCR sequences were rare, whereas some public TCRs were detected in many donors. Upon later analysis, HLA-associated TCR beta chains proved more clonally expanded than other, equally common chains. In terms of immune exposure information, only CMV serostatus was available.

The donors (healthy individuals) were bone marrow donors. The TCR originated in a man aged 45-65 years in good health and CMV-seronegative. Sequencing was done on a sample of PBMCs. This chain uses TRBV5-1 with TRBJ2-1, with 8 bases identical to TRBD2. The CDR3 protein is CASRTSESSYNEQFF. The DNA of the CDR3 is TGCGCCAGCAGGACTAGCGAGAGCTCCTACAATGAGCAGTTCTTC.